The 31 T cell receptor beta chains in this list originate from one sample, sequenced in a study of early T cells in non-severe SARS-CoV-2 infection. TCRdb fed the 5' RACE reads into MiXCR, producing one record per CDR3 protein. Found here are around 80,000 distinct CDR3 sequences, approximately 14% of them singletons; the top ten hold more than 1.2%. Sequencing used whole blood. These TCRs come from an adult who was a healthcare worker with PCR-confirmed SARS-CoV-2 infection or an uninfected control (not recorded which).

Only a few counts were recorded for this clonotype. This chain joins TRBV6-2 or TRBV6-3 and TRBJ2-2; D is undetermined. Germline CDR1 and CDR2: MNHEY and SVGEGT. The CDR3 has 13 amino acids. V was shortened by 5 bases and J by 6 bases, with 10 bases between the two germline ends. CDR3 amino acids: CASSLPNAGELFF. The CDR3 DNA reads as TGTGCCAGCAGTCTCCCCAACGCCGGGGAGCTGTTTTTT.

Only a few counts were recorded for this clonotype. A junction end diverges from the germline sequence, so it may reflect a read error. V and J are TRBV20-1 and TRBJ1-1; TRBD1 might be the D (6 bases). Germline CDR1 and CDR2: DFQATT and SNEGSKA (reference sequence). The CDR3 contains 11 residues. The CDR3 bases are TGCAGTGCTAGTCCAGGGGTGGTCGTTCTCTTT. Amino acids: CSASPGVVVLF.

This clonotype appeared a few times. The chain combines TRBV20-1 with TRBJ1-2, with 7 nucleotides matching TRBD1. Losses at the gene ends were 2 bases for V and 3 bases for J; bases not matched to a gene: 12. The germline V gene has CDR1 DFQATT and CDR2 SNEGSKA (reference sequence). The CDR3 length is 16 residues. The CDR3 DNA is TGCAGTGCTAGACCTCCCAAGGGGGCGAGGGACTATGGCTACACCTTC. Translation: CSARPPKGARDYGYTF.

The table lists this clonotype with a few counts. This chain connects TRBV18 to TRBJ1-1; no clear D gene. The CDR3 consists of 11 residues. In germline, CDR1 is KGHSH, CDR2 LQKENI. V was shortened by 9 bases and J by 3 bases, with 8 bases between the two germline ends. The CDR3 sequence is CASKGDTEAFF. The CDR3 DNA reads TGTGCCAGTAAGGGTGACACTGAAGCTTTCTTT. The full variable domain, rest sourced from reference TRBV18 and TRBJ1-1, is NAGVMQNPRHLVRRRGQEARLRCSPMKGHSHVYWYRQLPEEGLKFMVYLQKENIIDESGMPKERFSAEFPKEGPSILRIQQVVRGDSAAYFCASKGDTEAFFGQGTRLTVV.

This clonotype was seen repeatedly, ten times or more. The chain combines TRBV29-1 with TRBJ1-1, with D uncertain. V gave up 1 base and J gave up 6 bases, with 12 bases separating them. The CDR3 loop spans 13 amino acids. CDR1 is SQVTM and CDR2 is ANQGSEA in the germline V gene. CDR3 in amino acids: CSVEVSGYAEAFF. In nucleotides, the CDR3 is TGCAGCGTTGAAGTGTCGGGTTACGCTGAAGCTTTCTTT.

This clonotype was found a few times. The genes are TRBV29-1 and TRBJ1-2; a weak D match, TRBD1 (5 bases). The CDR3 is 12 residues long. Germline lookup yields CDR1 SQVTM and CDR2 ANQGSEA. Trimming took off 3 bases at V and 2 bases at J, with 7 bases between the two ends. CDR3 sequence reads: CSVEGDNYGYTF. The CDR3 region has the DNA TGCAGCGTTGAGGGGGACAACTATGGCTACACCTTC.

There are many counts of this clonotype. The V call is TRBV7-6, the J call TRBJ2-7, with D possibly being TRBD1 or TRBD2 (5 bases each). This CDR3 is built from 14 residues. Germline CDR1 SGHVS, CDR2 FNYEAQ. V was clipped by 0 bases and J by 3 bases, with 9 bases between them. CDR3: CASSLAGPDYEQYF. The CDR3, as DNA: TGTGCCAGCAGCTTAGCGGGACCGGACTACGAGCAGTACTTC.

This clonotype has ten or more counts. The rearrangement links TRBV7-8 to TRBJ1-5; D not certain. The CDR3 extends over 12 amino acids. Germline V gene sequence: CDR1 SGHVS, CDR2 FQNEAQ. With 5 bases removed from V and 4 bases from J, the gap between germline ends came to 6 bases. This chain's CDR3 is CASSPVNQPQHF. CDR3 DNA sequence: TGTGCCAGCAGCCCGGTAAATCAGCCCCAGCATTTT.

The gene calls are TRBV11-3 and TRBJ2-4; maybe TRBD2 (7 bases). The CDR3 sequence is 15 residues long. V dropped 1 base and J dropped 5 bases, with 12 bases sitting between them. The V gene's germline CDR1 is SGHNT and CDR2 YENEEA. The CDR3 is CASSLGRGAENIQYF. The CDR3 nucleotides are TGTGCCAGCAGCTTAGGCCGGGGGGCTGAAAACATTCAGTACTTC.

As regards this clonotype: The germline gene is not matched at one end of the junction; a read error may be the cause. The CDR3 loop is CVSSLRRGGLSYNEQFF. In DNA form, the CDR3 reads TGTGTCAGCAGCTTAAGGCGGGGGGGGCTTTCCTACAATGAGCAGTTCTTC. V gene TRBV7-6 combines with J gene TRBJ2-1, with TRBD2 matching 9 bases. Germline V gives CDR1 SGHVS, CDR2 FNYEAQ. The length of the CDR3 is 17 residues.

This clonotype showed up just a few times. V usage is TRBV10-3 and J usage is TRBJ2-5; D is unresolved. V lost 5 bases and J lost 1, with 2 bases in between. Germline CDR1 reads ENHRY; CDR2 reads SYGVKD. CDR3 size: 11 residues. Here the CDR3 DNA reads TGTGCCATCAGTACCCAAGAGACCCAGTACTTC. Residues: CAISTQETQYF.

The V gene is TRBV11-3, the J gene TRBJ2-7; weak D call: TRBD1 (7 bases). The CDR3 runs to 14 residues. The germline V and J ends were trimmed by 9 bases and 5 bases, with 20 bases remaining between them. From germline, CDR1 is SGHNT and CDR2 YENEEA. The CDR3: CARSPRGGGDEQYF. CDR3 in DNA: TGTGCCAGAAGCCCCAGAGGGGGCGGGGACGAGCAGTACTTC.

This clonotype was detected ten times or more. The chain recombines TRBV18 with TRBJ2-7; D not resolved. Germline V gives CDR1 KGHSH, CDR2 LQKENI. The CDR3 totals 12 residues. Trimming removed 6 bases at V and 5 bases at J, with 11 bases between. Written as DNA, the CDR3 is TGTGCCAGCTCCCCGAACCGCGACGAGCAGTACTTC. This codes for CASSPNRDEQYF.

The table lists this clonotype with a few counts. The genes are TRBV29-1 and TRBJ1-6; D perhaps matches TRBD1 (6 bases). The germline V gene encodes CDR1 SQVTM and CDR2 ANQGSEA. V gave up 4 bases and J gave up 14 bases, with 18 bases separating them. This CDR3 is 13 amino acids long. The CDR3 DNA follows: TGCAGCGTTGTATCAGGGGACGAGAAGGCCCTCCACTTT. This translates into CSVVSGDEKALHF.

This clonotype has a handful of counts. The chain has TRBV7-9 and TRBJ2-2; D is undetermined. The CDR3 runs 12 residues. V lost 7 bases and J 4 bases, leaving 7 bases between the germline ends. Germline CDR1 reads SEHNR; CDR2 reads FQNEAQ (reference sequence). CDR3 in DNA: TGTGCCAGCACCTTGACCACCGGGGAGCTGTTTTTT. It specifies CASTLTTGELFF.

Comment on this clonotype: A much larger clone sits a single nucleotide away, making a read error possible. The rearrangement links TRBV18 to TRBJ2-1; possible D gene TRBD1, 7 bases. Germline CDR1 and CDR2: KGHSH and LQKENI. CDR3 length: 17 amino acids. The V end was cut by 2 bases, the J end by 8 bases, with 22 bases between. The CDR3, as DNA: TGTGCCAGCTCACCAAGACTCGACAGGGAGGTTGGCGATGAGCAGTTCTTC. It is translated as CASSPRLDREVGDEQFF.

At least ten counts were recorded for this clonotype. The rearrangement joins TRBV5-1 to TRBJ2-3; 8 nucleotides match TRBD1. Germline CDR1 is SGHRS and CDR2 is YFSETQ. J lost 6 bases, V lost 1 base, and 10 bases had no gene match. There are 16 residues in the CDR3. The CDR3 DNA reads TGCGCCAGCAGCTTGCTGGCACAGGGGGTTGACGATACGCAGTATTTT. This codes for CASSLLAQGVDDTQYF.

Ten or more counts support this clonotype. The chain recombines TRBV5-8 with TRBJ2-7; the D gene is possibly TRBD1 (5 bases). CDR1 and CDR2 from the germline V gene are SGHTS and YDEGEE. The CDR3 loop spans 13 amino acids. Trimming took 6 bases from V and 2 from J, leaving 12 bases between them. CDR3 coding DNA: TGTGCCAGCACCCCAGGGTTCCCCTACGAGCAGTACTTC. Its protein product is CASTPGFPYEQYF.

V gene TRBV5-8 combines with J gene TRBJ2-7, with 9 positions matching TRBD1. Trimming took 2 bases from V and 3 from J; bases not matched to a gene: 6. The length of the CDR3 is 15 residues. CDR1 is SGHTS and CDR2 is YDEGEE in the germline V gene. The CDR3: CASSLGQGWGYEQYF. CDR3 sequence (DNA): TGTGCCAGCAGCTTAGGACAGGGGTGGGGCTACGAGCAGTACTTC.

This rearrangement joins TRBV5-1 to TRBJ2-3, with D uncertain. The CDR3 loop spans 12 amino acids. V dropped 0 bases and J dropped 7 bases, with 6 bases sitting between them. Germline V gene data show CDR1 as SGHRS and CDR2 as YFSETQ. The CDR3 region has the DNA TGCGCCAGCAGCTTGGATCGGTATACGCAGTATTTT. Protein product: CASSLDRYTQYF.

This clonotype has just a few counts. The chain links TRBV2 to TRBJ1-1; 8 nucleotides line up with TRBD1. V shed 4 bases and J 0 bases; nucleotides not matched to a gene: 7. The length of the CDR3 is 16 residues. Per the germline V gene, CDR1 is SNHLY and CDR2 is FYNNEI. CDR3 coding DNA: TGTGCCAGCAGTGTTGGCAGGGGGCTCGTGAACACTGAAGCTTTCTTT. Translated, it gives CASSVGRGLVNTEAFF. The whole variable domain, remainder taken from reference TRBV2 and TRBJ1-1, is EPEVTQTPSHQVTQMGQEVILRCVPISNHLYFYWYRQILGQKVEFLVSFYNNEISEKSEIFDDQFSVERPDGSNFTLKIRSTKLEDSAMYFCASSVGRGLVNTEAFFGQGTRLTVV.

Concerning this clonotype: A read error may account for a junction end that differs from germline. V and J are TRBV2 and TRBJ1-1; D possibly corresponds to TRBD1 (5 bases). The CDR3 has 12 amino acids. From germline, CDR1 is SNHLY and CDR2 FYNNEI. The CDR3 DNA reads as TGTAGTCTTTTTGGGGCGAACACTGAAACTTTCTTT. It yields the protein CSLFGANTETFF.

This clonotype was seen only a few times. This chain uses TRBV12-3 or TRBV12-4 with TRBJ1-1; maybe TRBD1 (6 bases). The CDR3 contains 13 residues. V was pared by 8 bases and J by 0 bases, with 10 bases between. The CDR3 spells CASGGQMNTEAFF. The CDR3 coding sequence is TGTGCCAGCGGGGGGCAAATGAACACTGAAGCTTTCTTT.

Many counts were recorded for this clonotype. The chain is built from TRBV20-1 and TRBJ1-2, with TRBD1 matching 7 bases. The ends lost 4 bases at V and 4 bases at J; junction bases unmatched: 15. Germline V gene lookup returns CDR1 DFQATT and CDR2 SNEGSKA (reference sequence). This CDR3 region has 16 residues. The CDR3 nucleotides are TGCAGTGCTACCTCTTCGACAGGGTCTAACTCCTATGGCTACACCTTC. Amino acid sequence: CSATSSTGSNSYGYTF.

This clonotype was counted ten times or more. The rearrangement uses TRBV5-6 and TRBJ2-3; D remains ambiguous. The CDR3 covers 12 residues. Germline V lookup: CDR1 SGHDT, CDR2 YYEEEE. V gave up 1 base and J gave up 2 bases, with 2 bases separating them. CDR3 nucleotide sequence: TGTGCCAGCAGCTTGAACACAGATACGCAGTATTTT. It translates to CASSLNTDTQYF.

The rearrangement links TRBV29-1 to TRBJ2-5; 7 bases align to TRBD1. Germline lookup yields CDR1 SQVTM and CDR2 ANQGSEA. V was clipped by 7 bases and J by 3 bases; unmatched bases: 2. The CDR3 is made up of 11 amino acids. CDR3 loop: CSGGQKETQYF. Written as DNA, the CDR3 is TGCAGCGGGGGACAGAAAGAGACCCAGTACTTC.

The rearrangement joins TRBV20-1 to TRBJ2-7, with 7 nucleotides matching TRBD1. Germline values: CDR1 DFQATT, CDR2 SNEGSKA (reference sequence). The CDR3 is made up of 16 amino acids. After removal of 0 bases from V and 2 bases from J, the junction contained 10 bases not matched to a gene. CDR3 nucleotide sequence: TGCAGTGCTAGAGAATTTGGTTCGGGACAGACCTACGAGCAGTACTTC. Residues: CSAREFGSGQTYEQYF.

As concerns this clonotype: A much larger clone is a single base away; this may be a read error. The chain couples TRBV7-3 to TRBJ2-1; TRBD1 matches 7 bases. CDR1 is SGHTA, CDR2 FQGTGA, per germline. The CDR3 is 14 residues long. The CDR3 loop reads CASSLTGGADEQLF. DNA for the CDR3: TGTGCCAGCAGCTTAACAGGGGGCGCGGATGAGCAGCTCTTC. Full variable domain (remainder filled in from reference TRBV7-3 and TRBJ2-1): GAGVSQTPSNKVTEKGKYVELRCDPISGHTALYWYRQSLGQGPEFLIYFQGTGAADDSGLPNDRFFAVRPEGSVSTLKIQRTERGDSAVYLCASSLTGGADEQLFGPGTRLTVL.

This chain joins TRBV5-1 and TRBJ2-7; unclear D gene. V was trimmed by 3 bases and J by 3 bases, leaving 10 bases between them. Germline V gene data show CDR1 as SGHRS and CDR2 as YFSETQ. The CDR3 sequence is 13 residues long. The CDR3 nucleotides are TGCGCCAGCAGCTCCAACTCGAACTACGAGCAGTACTTC. Translated: CASSSNSNYEQYF. Supplemented by reference TRBV5-1 and TRBJ2-7, the full variable domain reads KAGVTQTPRYLIKTRGQQVTLSCSPISGHRSVSWYQQTPGQGLQFLFEYFSETQRNKGNFPGRFSGRQFSNSRSEMNVSTLELGDSALYLCASSSNSNYEQYFGPGTRLTVT.

The chain recombines TRBV10-2 with TRBJ2-7; D not resolved. The V end was cut by 4 bases, the J end by 1 base, with 8 bases between. Germline CDR1 and CDR2: WSHSY and SAAADI. The CDR3 totals 13 residues. The CDR3 loop reads CASSGLPSYEQYF. The CDR3 DNA follows: TGCGCCAGCAGTGGACTGCCTTCCTACGAGCAGTACTTC.

The J gene is TRBJ1-6, the V gene TRBV12-3 or TRBV12-4; no clear D gene. CDR3 size: 15 residues. V lost 3 bases and J lost 5, with 11 bases in between. The CDR3 bases are TGTGCCAGCAGTTTGGCGGGTATCGATAATTCACCCCTCCACTTT. This encodes CASSLAGIDNSPLHF.